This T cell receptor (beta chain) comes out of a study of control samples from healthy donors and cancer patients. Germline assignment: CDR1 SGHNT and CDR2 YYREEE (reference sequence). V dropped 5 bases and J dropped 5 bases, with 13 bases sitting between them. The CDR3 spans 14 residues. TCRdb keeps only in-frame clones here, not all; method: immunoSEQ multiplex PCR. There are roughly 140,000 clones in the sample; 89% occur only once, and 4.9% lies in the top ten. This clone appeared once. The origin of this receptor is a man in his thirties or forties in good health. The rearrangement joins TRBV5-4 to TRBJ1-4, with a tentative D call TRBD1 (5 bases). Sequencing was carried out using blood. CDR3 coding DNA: TGTGCCAGCAGGACAGCGGAAAGGAATGAAAAACTGTTTTTT. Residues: CASRTAERNEKLFF.